This T cell receptor (beta chain) was profiled in a study of tumor-infiltrating lymphocytes in primary liver carcinoma. Germline lookup yields CDR1 MDHEN and CDR2 SYDVKM. V was cut by 7 bases and J by 5 bases, with 8 bases left in between. CDR3 size: 11 residues. From 500 to 600 ng of total RNA, TCR beta-specific cDNA was reverse-transcribed using a constant-region primer. Each TCR beta library was derived from three nested multiplex PCR rounds that employed slightly modified ARM-PCR. Amplification in the first two PCR rounds was performed using TRBV1-TRBV30 forward primers and a C-beta reverse primer for 10 cycles each. TCRdb independently ran MiXCR on the multiplex PCR reads; one entry per CDR3 protein. The sample includes 100,000 or so distinct CDR3 sequences, about 62% seen only once; the top ten take 12%. About this clonotype itself: Its antigen is currently unknown. A much larger clone sits a single nucleotide away, making a read error possible.

Without any cell sorting, roughly 20-32 mg of bulk tissue yielded co-extracted RNA and DNA. HBV chronically infected the treatment-naive patients. The study, taken as a whole, reports: About 7.5-25% of top clones, no more, were shared by all five regions. Pairs comparing tumor with adjacent tissue or blood overlapped less than pairs drawn from tumor regions.

This receptor was identified in a woman aged 55-75 years with primary liver carcinoma and hepatitis B virus infection. Sequenced: liver tumor tissue from sampling region 2. The subset is: tumor region T2, inferior pole. This chain joins TRBV28 and TRBJ2-5, with D unresolved. CDR3 residues: CASNALETQYF. CDR3 nucleotide sequence: TGTGCCAGCAATGCCTTGGAGACCCAGTACTTC. The full variable domain, with the rest looked up from reference TRBV28 and TRBJ2-5, is DVKVTQSSRYLVKRTGEKVFLECVQDMDHENMFWYRQDPGLGLRLIYFSYDVKMKEKGDIPEGYSVSREKKERFSLILESASTNQTSMYLCASNALETQYFGPGTRLLVL.